The sequence of this TCR beta chain was determined in a study of T cell responses to AZD1222 COVID-19 vaccine. Study-level results: Variant regions that are unmutated are reportedly the target of nearly half of spike-specific TCRs. Donor demographics were predominantly white British with a female majority; clonal diversity may be underestimated.

V gave up 4 bases and J gave up 0 bases; unmatched junction bases: 8. The CDR3 has 17 residues. From germline, CDR1 is LNHDA and CDR2 SQIVND (reference sequence). The protocol was immunoSEQ multiplex PCR, while the TCRdb copy is restricted to in-frame clones and leaves out a portion. Of over 110,000 clones in the sample, 92% were seen once. Of note for this clone: Its specificity is not known.

The rearrangement uses TRBV19 and TRBJ2-4, with 8 bases lining up with TRBD1. This sequence originates from an adult who received the AZD1222 COVID-19 vaccine. Material: peripheral blood, obtained 28 days after the second AZD1222 dose. The CDR3: CASSTRTGPIAKNIQYF. For the CDR3, the DNA is TGTGCCAGTAGTACCAGGACAGGGCCAATAGCCAAAAACATTCAGTACTTC.